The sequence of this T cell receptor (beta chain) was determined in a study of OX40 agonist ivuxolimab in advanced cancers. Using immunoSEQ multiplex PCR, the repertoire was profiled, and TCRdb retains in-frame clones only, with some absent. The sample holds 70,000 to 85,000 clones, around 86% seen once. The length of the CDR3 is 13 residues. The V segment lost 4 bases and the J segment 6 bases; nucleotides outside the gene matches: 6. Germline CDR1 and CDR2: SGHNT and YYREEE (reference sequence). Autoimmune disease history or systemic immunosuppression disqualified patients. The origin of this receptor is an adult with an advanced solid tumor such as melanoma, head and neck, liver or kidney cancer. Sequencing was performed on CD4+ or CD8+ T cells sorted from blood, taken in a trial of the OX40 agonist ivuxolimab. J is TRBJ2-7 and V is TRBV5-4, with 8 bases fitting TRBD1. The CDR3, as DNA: TGTGCCAGCAGCCCCGGACAGGGCCGCGAGCAGTACTTC. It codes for CASSPGQGREQYF.